A selection of T cell receptor beta chains follows, all from one sample in a study of identical twins. TCRdb fed the 5' RACE reads into MiXCR, producing one record per CDR3 protein. Of roughly 770,000 distinct CDR3 sequences listed, approximately 18% are singletons. This same sample was also part of a study on T cells expressing NK-cell markers.

Source material: PBMCs. These receptors originate from a woman aged 18-29 years in good health. Each CDR3 is given with its conserved first and last residue. D genes are given only for firm matches. Size is stated for part of the rows, as once, few or many counts, or as a class when the clone is expanded.

clone_size: few; d_call: -; j_call: TRBJ2-7; v_call: TRBV20-1; cdr3_length: 14; cdr3_nt: TGCAGTGCTCCCGCGGGCGGAAACTCCTACGAGCAGTACTTC; cdr3_aa: CSAPAGGNSYEQYF
clone_size: -; d_call: TRBD2; j_call: TRBJ2-1; v_call: TRBV30; cdr3_length: 17; cdr3_nt: TGTGCCTGGAGTCCGTCGACTAGCGGGAGAATCCACAATGAGCAGTTCTTC; cdr3_aa: CAWSPSTSGRIHNEQFF
clone_size: few; d_call: -; j_call: TRBJ1-2; v_call: TRBV12-3/TRBV12-4; cdr3_length: 14; cdr3_nt: TGTGCCAGCAGCCCGCTTCGGGGAGGCTATGGCTACACCTTC; cdr3_aa: CASSPLRGGYGYTF
clone_size: -; d_call: TRBD2; j_call: TRBJ2-6; v_call: TRBV4-3; cdr3_length: 20; cdr3_nt: TGCGCCAGCAGCCAAGGACGACTAGCGGGAGCGAGCTCTGGGGCCAACGTCCTGACTTTC; cdr3_aa: CASSQGRLAGASSGANVLTF
clone_size: few; d_call: -; j_call: TRBJ2-7; v_call: TRBV20-1; cdr3_length: 14; cdr3_nt: TGCAGTGCTAGAGGGCGACTGAATACAGGCGAGCAGTACTTC; cdr3_aa: CSARGRLNTGEQYF
clone_size: -; d_call: -; j_call: TRBJ2-1; v_call: TRBV11-2; cdr3_length: 14; cdr3_nt: TGTGCCAGCAGCTTTGAGGACGTTTCGGATGAGCAGTTCTTC; cdr3_aa: CASSFEDVSDEQFF
clone_size: -; d_call: TRBD2; j_call: TRBJ2-5; v_call: TRBV20-1; cdr3_length: 14; cdr3_nt: TGCAGTGCACCCGTGGGGCGGGAGCTGGAGACCCAGTACTTC; cdr3_aa: CSAPVGRELETQYF
clone_size: few; d_call: -; j_call: TRBJ2-3; v_call: TRBV29-1; cdr3_length: 12; cdr3_nt: TGCAGCGTTGATCAGGGGTCAGATACGCAGTATTTT; cdr3_aa: CSVDQGSDTQYF
clone_size: few; d_call: TRBD1; j_call: TRBJ2-7; v_call: TRBV29-1; cdr3_length: 13; cdr3_nt: TGCAGCGTAGAACAGGGGGCTGGGGACGAGCAGTACTTC; cdr3_aa: CSVEQGAGDEQYF
clone_size: many; d_call: -; j_call: TRBJ2-7; v_call: TRBV29-1; cdr3_length: 11; cdr3_nt: TGCAGCGTTGTGCGGGACTACGAGCAGTACTTC; cdr3_aa: CSVVRDYEQYF
clone_size: -; d_call: -; j_call: TRBJ1-2; v_call: TRBV27; cdr3_length: 12; cdr3_nt: TGTGCCAGTTTCCAGGGTGCCTATGGCTACACCTTC; cdr3_aa: CASFQGAYGYTF
clone_size: -; d_call: -; j_call: TRBJ1-5; v_call: TRBV5-1; cdr3_length: 15; cdr3_nt: TGCGCCAGCAGCTTGGCTGGGGGTAACAATCAGCCCCAGCATTTT; cdr3_aa: CASSLAGGNNQPQHF
clone_size: many; d_call: -; j_call: TRBJ2-1; v_call: TRBV2; cdr3_length: 15; cdr3_nt: TGTGCCAGCAGCGGGTGGATAAGCTCCTACAATGAGCAGTTCTTC; cdr3_aa: CASSGWISSYNEQFF
clone_size: few; d_call: TRBD2; j_call: TRBJ2-3; v_call: TRBV6-2/TRBV6-3; cdr3_length: 16; cdr3_nt: TGTGCCAGCAGTTCCTACACTAGCGGATTCACAGATACGCAGTATTTT; cdr3_aa: CASSSYTSGFTDTQYF
clone_size: few; d_call: -; j_call: TRBJ2-3; v_call: TRBV12-3/TRBV12-4; cdr3_length: 15; cdr3_nt: TGTGCCAGCAGTTTAGCGCTGGCTGACACAGATACGCAGTATTTT; cdr3_aa: CASSLALADTDTQYF
clone_size: -; d_call: -; j_call: TRBJ2-1; v_call: TRBV4-3; cdr3_length: 12; cdr3_nt: TGCGCCAGCAGCCAAGACGGGGTTGAGCAGTTCTTC; cdr3_aa: CASSQDGVEQFF
clone_size: -; d_call: -; j_call: TRBJ2-3; v_call: TRBV6-2/TRBV6-3; cdr3_length: 14; cdr3_nt: TGTGCCAGCAGTAAGACCCGTACCGGAGATACGCAGTATTTT; cdr3_aa: CASSKTRTGDTQYF
clone_size: -; d_call: TRBD2; j_call: TRBJ2-1; v_call: TRBV6-1; cdr3_length: 18; cdr3_nt: TGTGCCAGCAGAGTCAGTCTAGCGGGATCCGGCTCCTACAATGAGCAGTTCTTC; cdr3_aa: CASRVSLAGSGSYNEQFF
clone_size: few; d_call: TRBD2; j_call: TRBJ2-3; v_call: TRBV9; cdr3_length: 16; cdr3_nt: TGTGCCAGCACGAAGGGACTAGCGGCTAGCACAGATACGCAGTATTTT; cdr3_aa: CASTKGLAASTDTQYF
clone_size: once; d_call: TRBD1; j_call: TRBJ2-5; v_call: TRBV5-1; cdr3_length: 16; cdr3_nt: TGCGCCAGCAGCTTGTTTGGGACAGACCAACAAGAGACCCAGTACTTC; cdr3_aa: CASSLFGTDQQETQYF
clone_size: many; d_call: -; j_call: TRBJ1-1; v_call: TRBV12-3/TRBV12-4; cdr3_length: 15; cdr3_nt: TGTGCCAGCAGTTTCAGGTACGGCGTTAACACTGAAGCTTTCTTT; cdr3_aa: CASSFRYGVNTEAFF
clone_size: few; d_call: -; j_call: TRBJ2-3; v_call: TRBV7-2; cdr3_length: 13; cdr3_nt: TGTGCCAGCAGCTTAGCGTTAGCGGATACGCAGTATTTT; cdr3_aa: CASSLALADTQYF
clone_size: few; d_call: -; j_call: TRBJ2-7; v_call: TRBV20-1; cdr3_length: 13; cdr3_nt: TGCAGTGCCCCTTTGCGGGGCATGGGCGAGCAGTACTTC; cdr3_aa: CSAPLRGMGEQYF
clone_size: -; d_call: TRBD1; j_call: TRBJ1-2; v_call: TRBV6-5; cdr3_length: 14; cdr3_nt: TGTGCCAGCAGTTACATGACAGGGGTGCAGGGCTACACCTTC; cdr3_aa: CASSYMTGVQGYTF
clone_size: -; d_call: TRBD1; j_call: TRBJ2-1; v_call: TRBV5-1; cdr3_length: 13; cdr3_nt: TGCGCCAGCAGCATGGACAGGTCGGATGAGCAGTTCTTC; cdr3_aa: CASSMDRSDEQFF
clone_size: few; d_call: -; j_call: TRBJ1-1; v_call: TRBV29-1; cdr3_length: 13; cdr3_nt: TGCAGCAGTGCTCTGGCAGCGAACACTGAAGCTTTCTTT; cdr3_aa: CSSALAANTEAFF
clone_size: -; d_call: -; j_call: TRBJ2-3; v_call: TRBV10-1; cdr3_length: 15; cdr3_nt: TGCGCCAGCAGTGGCGGGACAGCAGGCACAGATACGCAGTATTTT; cdr3_aa: CASSGGTAGTDTQYF
clone_size: -; d_call: TRBD1; j_call: TRBJ2-7; v_call: TRBV10-3; cdr3_length: 14; cdr3_nt: TGTGCCATCACCCCGGGACAGACCTACTACGAGCAGTACTTC; cdr3_aa: CAITPGQTYYEQYF
clone_size: few; d_call: -; j_call: TRBJ2-5; v_call: TRBV20-1; cdr3_length: 14; cdr3_nt: TGCAGTGCTAGAAGCGTCCTACGTGGGGAGACCCAGTACTTC; cdr3_aa: CSARSVLRGETQYF
clone_size: -; d_call: TRBD1; j_call: TRBJ1-1; v_call: TRBV6-4; cdr3_length: 17; cdr3_nt: TGTGCCAGCAGTGACTCCACTGGTGGTACAGGGGGCACTGAAGCTTTCTTT; cdr3_aa: CASSDSTGGTGGTEAFF
clone_size: -; d_call: -; j_call: TRBJ2-1; v_call: TRBV29-1; cdr3_length: 15; cdr3_nt: TGCAGCGCCCGACAGGCCGGAAGCTCCTACAATGAGCAGTTCTTC; cdr3_aa: CSARQAGSSYNEQFF
clone_size: few; d_call: -; j_call: TRBJ2-1; v_call: TRBV24-1; cdr3_length: 17; cdr3_nt: TGTGCCACCAGTCAATCAAAACGCGGATCTACCTACAATGAGCAGTTCTTC; cdr3_aa: CATSQSKRGSTYNEQFF
clone_size: few; d_call: -; j_call: TRBJ1-1; v_call: TRBV24-1; cdr3_length: 17; cdr3_nt: TGTGCCACCAGTGACCCCTCGGGACACTCTCCGAACACTGAAGCTTTCTTT; cdr3_aa: CATSDPSGHSPNTEAFF
clone_size: few; d_call: -; j_call: TRBJ2-1; v_call: TRBV25-1; cdr3_length: 14; cdr3_nt: TGTGCCAGCAGTGAATCGTCTAGCCCCAATGAGCAGTTCTTC; cdr3_aa: CASSESSSPNEQFF
clone_size: few; d_call: -; j_call: TRBJ2-3; v_call: TRBV6-5; cdr3_length: 16; cdr3_nt: TGTGCCAGCCGTTACAGGGCGGTGATTAGCACAGATACGCAGTATTTT; cdr3_aa: CASRYRAVISTDTQYF
clone_size: -; d_call: -; j_call: TRBJ2-1; v_call: TRBV20-1; cdr3_length: 15; cdr3_nt: TGCAGTGCTAGCCCTTTATTAGGCTCCTACAATGAGCAGTTCTTC; cdr3_aa: CSASPLLGSYNEQFF
clone_size: -; d_call: -; j_call: TRBJ2-7; v_call: TRBV20-1; cdr3_length: 15; cdr3_nt: TGCAGTGCTAGAAGACACCCTGGGGCCCATGACGAGCAGTACTTC; cdr3_aa: CSARRHPGAHDEQYF
clone_size: -; d_call: -; j_call: TRBJ1-5; v_call: TRBV6-1; cdr3_length: 14; cdr3_nt: TGTGCCTGCCGTCCCAGGGGTAGCAATCAGCCCCAGCATTTT; cdr3_aa: CACRPRGSNQPQHF
clone_size: -; d_call: TRBD1; j_call: TRBJ2-1; v_call: TRBV20-1; cdr3_length: 13; cdr3_nt: TGCAGTGCTAGAGGCCACAGGGGACACGAGCAGTTCTTC; cdr3_aa: CSARGHRGHEQFF
clone_size: -; d_call: -; j_call: TRBJ2-5; v_call: TRBV5-8; cdr3_length: 16; cdr3_nt: TGTGCCAGCAGCTTGGTAAGGGGATCGTACCAAGAGACCCAGTACTTC; cdr3_aa: CASSLVRGSYQETQYF
clone_size: -; d_call: TRBD2; j_call: TRBJ2-4; v_call: TRBV10-3; cdr3_length: 15; cdr3_nt: TGTGCCACCGGCCCAAGCGGGAACGACAAAAACATTCAGTACTTC; cdr3_aa: CATGPSGNDKNIQYF
clone_size: -; d_call: -; j_call: TRBJ2-1; v_call: TRBV18; cdr3_length: 16; cdr3_nt: TGTGCCAGCTCACTCTTTTCCGGGAGCTCCTACAATGAGCAGTTCTTC; cdr3_aa: CASSLFSGSSYNEQFF
clone_size: few; d_call: -; j_call: TRBJ2-7; v_call: TRBV7-2; cdr3_length: 13; cdr3_nt: TGTGCCAGCAGCGTAAACAGCCGCTACGAGCAGTACTTC; cdr3_aa: CASSVNSRYEQYF
clone_size: few; d_call: -; j_call: TRBJ1-4; v_call: TRBV5-1; cdr3_length: 15; cdr3_nt: TGCGCCAGCAGCTTGGGTACTGGAACTAATGAAAAACTGTTTTTT; cdr3_aa: CASSLGTGTNEKLFF
clone_size: -; d_call: -; j_call: TRBJ1-1; v_call: TRBV12-3/TRBV12-4; cdr3_length: 14; cdr3_nt: TGTGCCAGCAGTTTGGGAAGGGACTACACTGAAGCTTTCTTT; cdr3_aa: CASSLGRDYTEAFF
clone_size: -; d_call: -; j_call: TRBJ2-1; v_call: TRBV11-2; cdr3_length: 16; cdr3_nt: TGTGCCAGCAGCCCCTGGGTCGGGGGGCTCTACAATGAGCAGTTCTTC; cdr3_aa: CASSPWVGGLYNEQFF
clone_size: -; d_call: -; j_call: TRBJ1-5; v_call: TRBV12-3/TRBV12-4; cdr3_length: 13; cdr3_nt: TGTGCCAGCGTAGCCGGGGGCAATCAGCCCCAGCATTTT; cdr3_aa: CASVAGGNQPQHF
clone_size: -; d_call: -; j_call: TRBJ2-3; v_call: TRBV20-1; cdr3_length: 12; cdr3_nt: TGCAGTGCCCCCCCCCAGGCAGATACGCAGTATTTT; cdr3_aa: CSAPPQADTQYF
clone_size: -; d_call: TRBD2; j_call: TRBJ2-3; v_call: TRBV4-2; cdr3_length: 17; cdr3_nt: TGTGCCAGCAGCCAAGAAGGACTAGCGGGGTCCACAGATACGCAGTATTTT; cdr3_aa: CASSQEGLAGSTDTQYF
clone_size: -; d_call: -; j_call: TRBJ1-1; v_call: TRBV20-1; cdr3_length: 17; cdr3_nt: TGCAGTGCTAGTTCAAGTTTTACTTTCGGTGGGAACACTGAAGCTTTCTTT; cdr3_aa: CSASSSFTFGGNTEAFF
clone_size: -; d_call: TRBD1; j_call: TRBJ1-5; v_call: TRBV4-1; cdr3_length: 14; cdr3_nt: TGCGCCAGCAGCGGGACAGCCTTCAATCAGCCCCAGCATTTT; cdr3_aa: CASSGTAFNQPQHF
clone_size: -; d_call: -; j_call: TRBJ2-7; v_call: TRBV7-9; cdr3_length: 13; cdr3_nt: TGTGCCAGCAGGGGGACGGCCCTCTACGAGCAGTACTTC; cdr3_aa: CASRGTALYEQYF
clone_size: -; d_call: TRBD2; j_call: TRBJ2-1; v_call: TRBV7-9; cdr3_length: 13; cdr3_nt: TGTGCCACCGGGACTAGCGGGAAAAATGAGCAGTTCTTC; cdr3_aa: CATGTSGKNEQFF
clone_size: -; d_call: TRBD1; j_call: TRBJ1-6; v_call: TRBV20-1; cdr3_length: 15; cdr3_nt: TGCAGTGCTAGAGACGGGACAGGGCACAATTCACCCCTCCACTTT; cdr3_aa: CSARDGTGHNSPLHF
clone_size: -; d_call: -; j_call: TRBJ2-3; v_call: TRBV5-1; cdr3_length: 15; cdr3_nt: TGCGCCAGCAGCGTAACAGATCCAGACACAGATACGCAGTATTTT; cdr3_aa: CASSVTDPDTDTQYF
clone_size: few; d_call: -; j_call: TRBJ1-4; v_call: TRBV27; cdr3_length: 16; cdr3_nt: TGTGCCAGCAGTTTACGAATGCTCAATTTTAATGAAAAACTGTTTTTT; cdr3_aa: CASSLRMLNFNEKLFF
clone_size: -; d_call: TRBD2; j_call: TRBJ2-1; v_call: TRBV30; cdr3_length: 14; cdr3_nt: TGTGCCTGGAGCAGGCTAGCGGGAGACAATGAGCAGTTCTTC; cdr3_aa: CAWSRLAGDNEQFF
clone_size: -; d_call: -; j_call: TRBJ2-1; v_call: TRBV12-3/TRBV12-4; cdr3_length: 14; cdr3_nt: TGTGCCAGCAGTTTCGACAACTCCTACAATGAGCAGTTCTTC; cdr3_aa: CASSFDNSYNEQFF
clone_size: few; d_call: -; j_call: TRBJ2-3; v_call: TRBV29-1; cdr3_length: 13; cdr3_nt: TGCAGCGTTGATAGGTCCGCCACAGATACGCAGTATTTT; cdr3_aa: CSVDRSATDTQYF
clone_size: -; d_call: -; j_call: TRBJ2-3; v_call: TRBV25-1; cdr3_length: 13; cdr3_nt: TGTGCCAGCAGTGTGGACCGCCTTGATACGCAGTATTTT; cdr3_aa: CASSVDRLDTQYF